The 26 T cell receptor beta chains below all came from one sample that was sequenced in a study of T cell responses to AZD1222 COVID-19 vaccine. Using immunoSEQ multiplex PCR, the repertoire was profiled, and TCRdb retains in-frame clones only, with some absent. The table shows more than 80,000 clones, with approximately 89% occurring only once. The specimen comprised peripheral blood, sampled 28 days after the second AZD1222 dose. The receptors derive from an adult who received the AZD1222 COVID-19 vaccine.

The gene calls are TRBV6-5 and TRBJ1-6; D gene unclear. The CDR3 is 13 amino acids. V was clipped by 8 bases and J by 8 bases, with 13 bases between them. Per the germline V gene, CDR1 is MNHEY and CDR2 is SVGAGI. The CDR3: CASAESGDSPLHF. The DNA of the CDR3 is TGTGCCAGCGCCGAGTCAGGAGATTCACCCCTCCACTTT.

The chain has TRBV3-1 (or the pseudogene TRBV3-2) and TRBJ1-5; 8 positions match TRBD1. Looked up from germline, CDR1 is LGHDT and CDR2 is YNNKEL (reference sequence). The CDR3 covers 15 residues. The J segment lost 7 bases and the V segment lost 4 bases, leaving 9 bases of the junction unmatched. CDR3 region: CASSLSGGGVQPQHF. The CDR3 DNA follows: TGTGCCAGCAGCCTTTCAGGGGGCGGTGTCCAGCCCCAGCATTTT.

The genes are TRBV28 and TRBJ1-5; D call uncertain. CDR3 length equals 12 residues. With 4 bases removed from V and 4 bases from J, the gap between germline ends came to 5 bases. The V gene's germline CDR1 is MDHEN and CDR2 SYDVKM. CDR3 sequence (DNA): TGTGCCAGCAGTTCACGAAATCAGCCCCAGCATTTT. Its protein is CASSSRNQPQHF. Variable domain in full (rest from reference TRBV28 and TRBJ1-5): DVKVTQSSRYLVKRTGEKVFLECVQDMDHENMFWYRQDPGLGLRLIYFSYDVKMKEKGDIPEGYSVSREKKERFSLILESASTNQTSMYLCASSSRNQPQHFGDGTRLSIL.

The chain couples TRBV6-2 or TRBV6-3 to TRBJ2-5; 7 bases match TRBD1. The junction had 4 bases not matched to a gene; V was cut back by 0 bases and J by 3 bases. The CDR3 extends over 15 amino acids. The germline V gene encodes CDR1 MNHEY and CDR2 SVGEGT. The CDR3 region has the DNA TGTGCCAGCAGTTACTCAGGGACAGAGAAAGAGACCCAGTACTTC. Residues: CASSYSGTEKETQYF.

The chain employs TRBV18 and TRBJ2-5; maybe TRBD1 (5 bases). The CDR3 extends over 13 amino acids. The ends were cut back, 2 bases at V and 1 base at J, with 5 bases in the middle. CDR1 is KGHSH, CDR2 LQKENI, per germline. The CDR3 nucleotides are TGTGCCAGCTCACCAGGGGCCCAAGAGACCCAGTACTTC. Translation gives CASSPGAQETQYF.

This chain links TRBV27 with TRBJ1-1; the D gene is possibly TRBD1 (5 bases). Germline CDR1 MNHEY, CDR2 SMNVEV (reference sequence). CDR3 length equals 17 residues. V was clipped by 6 bases and J by 0 bases, with 20 bases between them. CDR3 nucleotides: TGTGCCAGCAGCGTCAGGGCTGGGAGGGGATTGAACACTGAAGCTTTCTTT. Protein: CASSVRAGRGLNTEAFF.

V gene TRBV5-1 combines with J gene TRBJ2-7; D unclear. CDR3 size: 15 residues. CDR1 is SGHRS and CDR2 is YFSETQ in the germline V gene. The V gene lost 0 bases and the J gene lost 5 bases, with 15 bases spanning the gap. The CDR3 here is CASSLARPVMDEQYF. The CDR3 DNA is TGCGCCAGCAGCTTGGCCAGGCCCGTCATGGACGAGCAGTACTTC.

The chain joins TRBV19 to TRBJ2-2, with D maybe TRBD1 (7 bases). Germline V CDR1 and CDR2: LNHDA, SQIVND (reference sequence). V lost 7 bases and J lost 1, with 16 bases in between. The CDR3 runs 16 residues. In DNA, the CDR3 is TGTGCCAGTACCCAACAGGGGACTCAGAACACCGGGGAGCTGTTTTTT. Amino acid sequence: CASTQQGTQNTGELFF.

The chain links TRBV7-2 to TRBJ2-3, with D tentatively TRBD2 (6 bases). Germline V lookup: CDR1 SGHTA, CDR2 FQGNSA. V was trimmed by 5 bases and J by 2 bases, leaving 11 bases between them. CDR3 size: 14 residues. In DNA, the CDR3 is TGTGCCAGCAGCCTGACTAGGGACACAGATACGCAGTATTTT. Translation: CASSLTRDTDTQYF.

This chain links TRBV7-9 with TRBJ1-6; a possible D gene is TRBD1 (5 bases). Trimming pared 1 base from V and 9 bases from J, leaving 16 bases between. The germline V gene encodes CDR1 SEHNR and CDR2 FQNEAQ (reference sequence). This CDR3 is built from 16 residues. This CDR3 is CASSLVSGRDTSPLHF. The CDR3 nucleotides are TGTGCCAGCAGCTTAGTCTCAGGGAGGGATACTTCACCCCTCCACTTT.

The chain is built from TRBV28 and TRBJ1-5; a weak D match, TRBD1 (5 bases). CDR1 is MDHEN and CDR2 is SYDVKM in the germline V gene. CDR3 length equals 14 residues. V was trimmed by 2 bases and J by 6 bases, leaving 11 bases between them. CDR3 DNA: TGTGCCAGCAGTTTAGGGGGGTCACTTCAGCCCCAGCATTTT. It specifies CASSLGGSLQPQHF.

V and J are TRBV9 and TRBJ2-6; D may be TRBD1 or TRBD2 (5 bases each). This CDR3 is 18 amino acids long. CDR1 SGDLS and CDR2 YYNGEE come from the germline V gene. V dropped 0 bases and J dropped 4 bases, with 17 bases sitting between them. The CDR3 protein is CASSVVGSLGTGANVLTF. The DNA of the CDR3 is TGTGCCAGCAGCGTAGTTGGTTCTTTGGGGACCGGGGCCAACGTCCTGACTTTC.

This chain links TRBV6-5 with TRBJ2-7; D is possibly TRBD1 (6 bases). With 0 bases removed from V and 3 bases from J, the gap between germline ends came to 9 bases. The CDR3 has 14 amino acids. CDR1 is MNHEY, CDR2 SVGAGI, per germline. The CDR3 is CASSYSTQGYEQYF. CDR3 coding DNA: TGTGCCAGCAGTTACTCGACACAGGGCTACGAGCAGTACTTC.

The chain couples TRBV19 to TRBJ1-2; D is unresolved. This CDR3 region has 12 residues. Germline V gives CDR1 LNHDA, CDR2 SQIVND (reference sequence). V shed 3 bases and J shed 8 bases, with 10 bases lying between them. The CDR3, as DNA: TGTGCCAGTAGTATGGCAGGTTCAGGCTACACCTTC. It translates to CASSMAGSGYTF. Together with reference TRBV19 and TRBJ1-2, the CDR3 gives the full variable domain: DGGITQSPKYLFRKEGQNVTLSCEQNLNHDAMYWYRQDPGQGLRLIYYSQIVNDFQKGDIAEGYSVSREKKESFPLTVTSAQKNPTAFYLCASSMAGSGYTFGSGTRLTVV.

The CDR3 DNA reads TGTGCCAGAAGCCCCTCCGGACGAGGACCCGGTGAAGCTTTCTTT. Amino acid sequence: CARSPSGRGPGEAFF. V is TRBV5-3 and J is TRBJ1-1; D uncertain. TRBV5-3 is an open reading frame, and its role is uncertain. The V gene lost 4 bases and the J gene lost 7 bases, with 20 bases spanning the gap. CDR3 size: 15 residues.

This clone was observed once. This chain uses TRBV4-2 with TRBJ2-7; 7 bases are shared with TRBD2. Trimming took 1 base from V and 3 from J; bases not matched to a gene: 3. The CDR3 has 14 amino acids. CDR1 and CDR2 (germline): LGHNA, YNFKEQ. The CDR3: CASSQGLAFYEQYF. For the CDR3, the DNA is TGTGCCAGCAGCCAAGGACTAGCCTTCTACGAGCAGTACTTC.

The genes are TRBV2 and TRBJ1-4; D remains unclear. Germline lookup yields CDR1 SNHLY and CDR2 FYNNEI. The CDR3 is made up of 11 amino acids. Between the trimmed V and J ends, which lost 7 bases and 6 bases, there was a span of 6 bases. The CDR3 region has the DNA TGTGCCAGCAAAGGTGATGAAAAACTGTTTTTT. Translating it yields CASKGDEKLFF.

A single count supports this clone. The J gene is TRBJ1-1, the V gene TRBV7-2; maybe TRBD1 (5 bases). CDR3 length: 13 amino acids. V lost 2 bases and J lost 6, with 10 bases in between. Germline CDR1 is SGHTA and CDR2 is FQGNSA. The CDR3 DNA reads TGTGCCAGCAGCTTACAGGGCGTCGCTGAAGCTTTCTTT. This codes for CASSLQGVAEAFF.

V and J are TRBV7-9 and TRBJ2-1; 10 bases agree with TRBD2. The CDR3 extends over 15 amino acids. The germline gives CDR1 SEHNR, CDR2 FQNEAQ (reference sequence). The J segment lost 7 bases and the V segment lost 5 bases, leaving 8 bases of the junction unmatched. The CDR3, as DNA: TGTGCCAGCAGCCCCCTAGCGGGAGCATGGAATGAGCAGTTCTTC. Protein sequence: CASSPLAGAWNEQFF. Complete variable domain (other parts from reference TRBV7-9 and TRBJ2-1): DTGVSQNPRHKITKRGQNVTFRCDPISEHNRLYWYRQTLGQGPEFLTYFQNEAQLEKSRLLSDRFSAERPKGSFSTLEIQRTEQGDSAMYLCASSPLAGAWNEQFFGPGTRLTVL.

The chain combines TRBV19 with TRBJ2-7; D call uncertain. The CDR3 runs 13 residues. Germline-derived CDR1 and CDR2 are LNHDA and SQIVND (reference sequence). The germline V and J ends were trimmed by 5 bases and 1 base, with 9 bases remaining between them. CDR3 coding DNA: TGTGCCAGTAGTTTCGGCACGTCCTACGAGCAGTACTTC. Its protein is CASSFGTSYEQYF.

The chain combines TRBV7-9 with TRBJ2-5, with a tentative D call TRBD1 (5 bases). Between the trimmed V and J ends, which lost 2 bases and 3 bases, there was a span of 10 bases. The V gene's germline CDR1 is SEHNR and CDR2 FQNEAQ (reference sequence). This CDR3 spans 14 amino acids. CDR3 sequence: CASSLSGQEETQYF. The CDR3 DNA is TGTGCCAGCAGCTTATCTGGACAAGAAGAGACCCAGTACTTC.

This clone came up once. The V call is TRBV7-9, the J call TRBJ1-1, with 7 nucleotides matching TRBD1. This CDR3 region has 15 residues. The trim removed 4 bases at V and 3 bases at J, leaving 8 bases unmatched. Germline assignment: CDR1 SEHNR and CDR2 FQNEAQ (reference sequence). As DNA, the CDR3 is TGTGCCAGCAGCTCGGTTACAGGGGCGCACACTGAAGCTTTCTTT. It translates to CASSSVTGAHTEAFF. Looking up the rest from reference TRBV7-9 and TRBJ1-1 gives the full variable domain: DTGVSQNPRHKITKRGQNVTFRCDPISEHNRLYWYRQTLGQGPEFLTYFQNEAQLEKSRLLSDRFSAERPKGSFSTLEIQRTEQGDSAMYLCASSSVTGAHTEAFFGQGTRLTVV.

J is TRBJ1-2 and V is TRBV7-9; D not certain. The V and J ends lost 5 bases and 6 bases respectively, with 16 bases between them. The CDR3 loop spans 14 amino acids. Germline values: CDR1 SEHNR, CDR2 FQNEAQ (reference sequence). The CDR3 DNA reads as TGTGCCAGCAGCAACCAGAACCGACAAAATGGCTACACCTTC. The encoded protein is CASSNQNRQNGYTF.

The V call is TRBV4-3, the J call TRBJ2-1; 13 bases agree with TRBD2. The CDR3 sequence is 16 residues long. Trimming removed 8 bases from V and 7 bases from J; junction bases left unmatched: 11. CDR1 and CDR2 (germline): LGHNA, YSLEER. CDR3 in amino acids: CASHYGLAGVWNEQFF. The CDR3 nucleotides read TGCGCCAGCCACTACGGACTAGCGGGAGTGTGGAATGAGCAGTTCTTC.

The chain has TRBV28 and TRBJ2-5; perhaps TRBD1 as D (5 bases). The ends were cut back, 5 bases at V and 1 base at J, with 14 bases in the middle. The CDR3 spans 15 residues. CDR1 is MDHEN and CDR2 is SYDVKM in the germline V gene. CDR3 nucleotides: TGTGCCAGCAGTCCATGGACACGCAGCCAAGAGACCCAGTACTTC. Amino acids: CASSPWTRSQETQYF.

The chain couples TRBV7-3 to TRBJ2-2, with D perhaps TRBD1 (6 bases). Trimming shortened V by 0 bases and J by 4 bases, and 21 bases separated the two germline ends. The CDR3 length is 19 residues. CDR1 is SGHTA and CDR2 is FQGTGA in the germline V gene. In DNA form, the CDR3 reads TGTGCCAGCAGCTTAACCATAAACAGGGAAGCGCTTGGCACCGGGGAGCTGTTTTTT. Its translation is CASSLTINREALGTGELFF.